This TCR beta chain is from a study of blood T cell repertoires in COVID-19. Turning to the study itself: The United States, Italy and Spain were the sources of the acute and convalescent COVID-19 samples. The analysed material was cDNA or gDNA that came from T cells, B-cell-depleted T cells, or PBMCs.

Per germline, CDR1 SGHRS and CDR2 YFSETQ. Trimming pared 0 bases from V and 0 bases from J, leaving 13 bases between. There are 17 residues in the CDR3. Cohorts were based on clinical histories the participants reported. As handled by the study authors: Amplification of reference gene primers was used by the study to estimate nucleated cell counts. Profiled with immunoSEQ multiplex PCR; TCRdb holds only in-frame clones, not every one. V and J calls plus clone size are reproduced from that table; the DNA served to infer D and trimming. The profile shows 150,000 to 200,000 clones, around four fifths of them singletons.

This rearrangement joins TRBV5-1 to TRBJ2-1, with a tentative D call TRBD2 (6 bases). Sequencing was carried out using PBMCs or T cells enriched from blood (not recorded which). The receptor's source is a woman aged 45 to 65 who had recovered from COVID-19. Here the CDR3 reads CASSLVGGVSSYNEQFF. For the CDR3, the DNA is TGCGCCAGCAGCTTGGTTGGCGGGGTAAGCTCCTACAATGAGCAGTTCTTC.